One and the same sample provided the 28 T cell receptor beta chains below, sequenced in a study of blood T cell repertoires in COVID-19. Sequencing used immunoSEQ multiplex PCR; TCRdb keeps in-frame clones, though not all of them. The sample shows 25,000 to 35,000 clones, less than 85% of them seen only once. The source material was peripheral blood. Every receptor here comes from a woman aged 80 or over with acute or convalescent COVID-19.

The chain is built from TRBV5-6 and TRBJ1-3; D may be TRBD1 (6 bases). The CDR3 runs to 15 residues. V lost 4 bases, J lost 0 bases, and 11 bases lay in between. Germline loops: CDR1 SGHDT, CDR2 YYEEEE. CDR3 loop: CASSGTGYSGNTIYF. In nucleotides, the CDR3 is TGTGCCAGCAGCGGTACAGGGTACTCTGGAAACACCATATATTTT.

The rearrangement links TRBV19 to TRBJ2-7, with 9 bases identical to TRBD1. J gave up 2 bases and V 3 bases, and 2 bases lay outside the gene matches. The CDR3 is 14 residues long. Germline CDR1 reads LNHDA; CDR2 reads SQIVND (reference sequence). CDR3 in amino acids: CASSIGQGTYEQYF. The DNA of the CDR3 is TGTGCCAGTAGTATCGGACAGGGGACCTACGAGCAGTACTTC.

This clone was picked up one time. This chain links TRBV28 with TRBJ2-1; TRBD1 agrees at 10 bases. Germline CDR1 MDHEN, CDR2 SYDVKM. The length of the CDR3 is 15 residues. V lost 5 bases and J lost 6; bases outside the gene matches: 7. CDR3 nucleotide sequence: TGTGCCAGCAGTGGGGGACAGGGGTCCAGCAATGAGCAGTTCTTC. Translation: CASSGGQGSSNEQFF.

This sequence joins TRBV7-3 and TRBJ2-5, with D possibly matching TRBD2 (7 bases). The CDR3 totals 15 residues. From germline, CDR1 is SGHTA and CDR2 FQGTGA. Between the trimmed V and J ends, which lost 4 bases and 3 bases, there was a span of 15 bases. CDR3 region: CASSSLGGGEETQYF. The CDR3 DNA sequence: TGTGCCAGCAGCTCCCTTGGAGGGGGGGAAGAGACCCAGTACTTC.

This sequence joins TRBV5-1 and TRBJ1-1; D call uncertain. V dropped 7 bases and J dropped 4 bases, with 14 bases sitting between them. This CDR3 has 13 amino acids. CDR1 and CDR2 from the germline V gene are SGHRS and YFSETQ. CDR3 nucleotide sequence: TGCGCCAGCGCCTTAAGCGGCGGCACTGAAGCTTTCTTT. Amino acid sequence: CASALSGGTEAFF.

The chain links TRBV18 to TRBJ2-5, with 15 bases identical to TRBD2. The CDR3 has 19 amino acids. Per the germline V gene, CDR1 is KGHSH and CDR2 is LQKENI. The junction had 10 bases not matched to a gene; V was cut back by 3 bases and J by 2 bases. CDR3 region: CASSPPGLAGGLWQETQYF. The CDR3 DNA follows: TGTGCCAGCTCACCCCCGGGACTAGCGGGGGGACTGTGGCAAGAGACCCAGTACTTC.

The chain recombines TRBV7-9 with TRBJ2-5; D may be TRBD1 (5 bases). The CDR3 has 16 residues. V dropped 1 base and J dropped 2 bases, with 14 bases sitting between them. CDR1 SEHNR and CDR2 FQNEAQ come from the germline V gene (reference sequence). CDR3 DNA sequence: TGTGCCAGCAGCTTAGAAAATTCAGGGTATCAAGAGACCCAGTACTTC. Residues: CASSLENSGYQETQYF.

V is TRBV5-5 and J is TRBJ2-4; TRBD2 matches 7 bases. CDR1 is SGHKS, CDR2 YYEKEE, per germline (reference sequence). This CDR3 spans 12 amino acids. After removal of 3 bases from V and 16 bases from J, the junction contained 10 bases not matched to a gene. The chain's CDR3 is CASSSGLGMSYF. The CDR3 nucleotides read TGTGCCAGCAGCTCCGGACTAGGAATGTCATACTTC.

In regard to this clone: This specimen includes other DNA sequences encoding the same CDR3. The chain carries TRBV7-9 and TRBJ2-7, with 8 bases matching TRBD1. The CDR3 is made up of 14 amino acids. Germline trimming cut 5 bases from V and 0 bases from J; bases unmatched to any gene: 3. Germline V lookup: CDR1 SEHNR, CDR2 FQNEAQ (reference sequence). The CDR3 sequence is CASSRTGSSYEQYF. Written as DNA, the CDR3 is TGTGCCAGCAGCCGGACAGGGTCCTCCTACGAGCAGTACTTC.

The CDR3 loop is CASSDPPSGRSTDTQYF. In DNA, the CDR3 is TGTGCCAGCAGTGACCCTCCTAGCGGGAGATCGACAGATACGCAGTATTTT. This chain connects TRBV28 to TRBJ2-3; TRBD2 matches at 10 bases. The germline V gene has CDR1 MDHEN and CDR2 SYDVKM. The V segment lost 5 bases and the J segment 3 bases; nucleotides outside the gene matches: 11. The CDR3 length is 17 residues.

J is TRBJ2-3 and V is TRBV4-3, with a possible D match to TRBD2 (5 bases). The germline V gene has CDR1 LGHNA and CDR2 YSLEER. The CDR3 runs to 14 residues. V was clipped by 5 bases and J by 0 bases, with 9 bases between them. CDR3 nucleotide sequence: TGCGCCAGCAGCGGGAGTATCAGCACAGATACGCAGTATTTT. It yields the protein CASSGSISTDTQYF.

This chain uses TRBV5-8 with TRBJ2-7, with 10 nucleotides matching TRBD2. V gave up 6 bases and J gave up 5 bases; unmatched junction bases: 11. The length of the CDR3 is 15 residues. CDR1 SGHTS and CDR2 YDEGEE come from the germline V gene. The CDR3 DNA reads as TGTGCCAGCAACGAACCGGGACTAGCGTTCGACGAGCAGTACTTC. Translated: CASNEPGLAFDEQYF.

The rearrangement joins TRBV20-1 to TRBJ1-5, with unresolved D. The CDR3 runs 11 residues. Germline CDR1 is DFQATT and CDR2 is SNEGSKA (reference sequence). The V end lost 0 bases, the J end lost 14 bases, and 11 bases lay between the germline ends. CDR3 loop: CSARDGGGEHF. CDR3 in DNA: TGCAGTGCTAGAGACGGTGGTGGTGAGCATTTT.

The gene calls are TRBV18 and TRBJ2-7; TRBD2 might be the D (5 bases). Germline CDR1 and CDR2: KGHSH and LQKENI. This CDR3 has 14 residues. V gave up 3 bases and J gave up 3 bases, with 12 bases separating them. The CDR3 spells CASSPTRVDYEQYF. The DNA for the CDR3 is TGTGCCAGCTCACCCACTAGAGTTGACTACGAGCAGTACTTC.

This clone was seen a single time. The chain couples TRBV4-2 to TRBJ2-5; 9 bases map to TRBD2. V lost 1 base, J lost 5 bases, and 8 bases stayed unmatched. The CDR3 runs to 16 residues. Germline loops: CDR1 LGHNA, CDR2 YNFKEQ. CDR3 DNA sequence: TGTGCCAGCAGCCAAGGTCTTAGCAGCGGGGGGGAGACCCAGTACTTC. Translating it yields CASSQGLSSGGETQYF.

The chain has TRBV28 and TRBJ2-2; tentative D call: TRBD1 (6 bases). The germline CDR1 and CDR2 sequences are MDHEN and SYDVKM. Trimming left V 8 bases short and J 0 bases short, with 16 bases between. CDR3 length: 16 residues. Here the CDR3 DNA reads TGTGCCAGCCTAGGACAGAAAGGATCGAACACCGGGGAGCTGTTTTTT. Translation: CASLGQKGSNTGELFF.

J is TRBJ2-2 and V is TRBV20-1; D is unclear. Trimming removed 3 bases from V and 4 bases from J, with 3 bases in between. CDR1 and CDR2 (germline): DFQATT, SNEGSKA (reference sequence). The CDR3 consists of 11 residues. The CDR3 sequence is CSASRTGELFF. The DNA of the CDR3 is TGCAGTGCTAGTCGCACCGGGGAGCTGTTTTTT.

The chain couples TRBV30 to TRBJ1-1; maybe TRBD1 (5 bases). Trimming removed 1 base at V and 7 bases at J, with 10 bases between. Germline V gives CDR1 GTSNPN, CDR2 SVGIG (reference sequence). The CDR3 is 12 residues long. CDR3 sequence reads: CAWSDRQSEAFF. CDR3 nucleotide sequence: TGTGCCTGGAGTGATCGACAGAGTGAAGCTTTCTTT.

V and J are TRBV28 and TRBJ2-3, with D maybe TRBD1 (5 bases). Trimming cost V 2 bases and J 5 bases, with 8 bases left between them. Germline CDR1 MDHEN, CDR2 SYDVKM. The CDR3 is made up of 13 amino acids. The CDR3 reads CASSLAQGDTQYF. For the CDR3, the DNA is TGTGCCAGCAGTTTAGCCCAGGGAGATACGCAGTATTTT.

In its sample, this clone was seen a few times. This chain joins TRBV5-1 and TRBJ2-3, with TRBD2 as a possible D gene (6 bases). The germline CDR1 and CDR2 sequences are SGHRS and YFSETQ. The CDR3 spans 16 residues. Trimming removed 4 bases at V and 2 bases at J, with 17 bases between. The CDR3 region has the DNA TGCGCCAGCAGCGATGGGGGACTTATTAACACAGATACGCAGTATTTT. Translating it yields CASSDGGLINTDTQYF.

The chain employs TRBV19 and TRBJ2-6; 7 bases fit TRBD1. V was pared by 5 bases and J by 1 base, with 2 bases of the junction left unmatched. The CDR3 consists of 15 residues. Germline lookup yields CDR1 LNHDA and CDR2 SQIVND (reference sequence). For the CDR3, the DNA is TGTGCCAGTAGTCTACAGGGGTCTGGGGCCAACGTCCTGACTTTC. Translated, it gives CASSLQGSGANVLTF.

This sequence joins TRBV3-1 (or the pseudogene TRBV3-2) and TRBJ2-7, with a tentative D call TRBD2 (5 bases). With 1 base removed from V and 4 bases from J, the gap between germline ends came to 8 bases. This CDR3 region has 13 residues. In germline, CDR1 is LGHDT, CDR2 YNNKEL (reference sequence). The CDR3 DNA sequence: TGTGCCAGCAGCCAAGGGTCGGGGTACGAGCAGTACTTC. Residues: CASSQGSGYEQYF.

DNA for the CDR3: TGTGCCAGCAGCCCTGGACAGCGCTACTCTGGAAACACCATATATTTT. Translation: CASSPGQRYSGNTIYF. The chain couples TRBV7-9 to TRBJ1-3, with D possibly being TRBD1 (6 bases). CDR3 length: 16 amino acids. Germline-derived CDR1 and CDR2 are SEHNR and FQNEAQ (reference sequence). Deletions cut 5 bases from V and 0 bases from J, with 14 bases between.

This clone showed up just once. The chain couples TRBV5-1 to TRBJ2-5; D possibly corresponds to TRBD1 (5 bases). This CDR3 comprises 13 residues. The germline V gene encodes CDR1 SGHRS and CDR2 YFSETQ. Trimming cost V 4 bases and J 7 bases, with 14 bases left between them. CDR3 coding DNA: TGCGCCAGCAGCACGGACACAAAAAGGACCCAGTACTTC. Translated: CASSTDTKRTQYF.

The rearrangement joins TRBV3-1 (or the pseudogene TRBV3-2) to TRBJ1-2; 9 positions match TRBD1. The CDR3 totals 15 residues. V shed 4 bases, J shed 1 base, and the junction held 4 bases outside the gene matches. Germline lookup yields CDR1 LGHDT and CDR2 YNNKEL (reference sequence). The CDR3 DNA follows: TGTGCCAGCAGCCGCTGGACAGGGGTTAACTATGGCTACACCTTC. Its translation is CASSRWTGVNYGYTF.

The chain recombines TRBV30 with TRBJ2-1; 9 bases match TRBD1. CDR3 length: 15 amino acids. Losses at the gene ends were 2 bases for V and 8 bases for J; bases not matched to a gene: 10. Germline V gives CDR1 GTSNPN, CDR2 SVGIG (reference sequence). The CDR3 nucleotides read TGTGCCTGGAGTCCTGGACAGGGGTTGGCAGATGAGCAGTTCTTC. This gives the protein CAWSPGQGLADEQFF.

The chain uses TRBV28 and TRBJ2-7, with TRBD2 matching 7 bases. The CDR3 covers 17 residues. V lost 6 bases to trimming and J lost 2 bases; unmatched junction nucleotides: 16. Germline lookup yields CDR1 MDHEN and CDR2 SYDVKM. For the CDR3, the DNA is TGTGCCAGCAGCTTACCGAATACCGGGACTATTCCCTACGAGCAGTACTTC. The encoded protein is CASSLPNTGTIPYEQYF.

This chain connects TRBV19 to TRBJ2-3; D possibly corresponds to TRBD2 (6 bases). Trimming pared 0 bases from V and 1 base from J, leaving 11 bases between. The germline V gene has CDR1 LNHDA and CDR2 SQIVND (reference sequence). The CDR3 length is 16 residues. The CDR3 DNA reads TGTGCCAGTAGTATAGATTCCGGGGGACGCACAGATACGCAGTATTTT. It encodes CASSIDSGGRTDTQYF.